The clone carrying this T cell receptor (beta chain) was observed many times. Its specificity is unknown. Germline CDR1 is MNHNS and CDR2 is SASEGT. The CDR3 runs 14 residues. Trimming pared 0 bases from V and 3 bases from J, leaving 8 bases between. Profiling relied on immunoSEQ multiplex PCR, and the TCRdb table lists in-frame clones only, not all of them. The sample contains about 33,000 clones, none of them singletons. The data are from a study of T cells after posttransplantation cyclophosphamide. This related bone marrow graft donor gave peripheral blood on the day of marrow donation. Study results and limitations: TRB clonality was highly associated with recipient CMV seropositivity and reactivation. Donor CD8+ memory clones often dominated recipient blood repertoires at later times. Blood and skin or GI T cell repertoires showed limited TRB overlap.

The clonotype was recovered from a woman aged 30 to 39 in good health and a related stem cell transplant donor. Sequencing was performed on PBMCs. The V and J genes are TRBV6-1 and TRBJ1-2; unclear D gene. CDR3 DNA sequence: TGTGCCAGCAGTGAAGCCGGCGGCTACTATGGCTACACCTTC. This encodes CASSEAGGYYGYTF.